This T cell receptor beta chain was captured in a study of ipilimumab plus nivolumab after autologous stem cell transplantation. Study in general: Median doses per patient: a few ipilimumab, roughly 8 nivolumab. Both relapsed and primary refractory DLBCL were included. Study-wide results and caveats: Per the authors, repertoire, Treg and microbiota data justify further study.

The CDR3 covers 14 residues. Losses at the gene ends were 3 bases for V and 4 bases for J; bases not matched to a gene: 3. Per germline, CDR1 MNHEY and CDR2 SMNVEV (reference sequence). This clone has a handful of counts. The antigen remains unidentified. Clones were sequenced by immunoSEQ multiplex PCR, and TCRdb holds only the in-frame ones, with some missing. Of around 16,000 clones listed, 75% to 90% are singletons. Dosing: nivolumab 3 mg/kg IV, weeks 1, 4, 7, 10, then every two weeks to week 26. The specimen comprised PBMCs, sampled in a trial of ipilimumab plus nivolumab as post-transplant consolidation. The V and J genes are TRBV27 and TRBJ2-3; 8 bases line up with TRBD2. This clonotype was sampled from a male donor with diffuse large B-cell lymphoma. The CDR3 loop reads CASSFTSGSDTQYF. In DNA form, the CDR3 reads TGTGCCAGCAGTTTTACTAGCGGTTCAGATACGCAGTATTTT.